This TCR beta chain was profiled in a study of blood T cell repertoires in COVID-19. V trimming: 7 bases; J trimming: 3 bases; junction bases outside the gene matches: 10. Per germline, CDR1 MDHEN and CDR2 SYDVKM. CDR3 size: 15 residues. Sequencing was performed with immunoSEQ multiplex PCR; in TCRdb, only in-frame clones are kept and a portion is missing. This table holds roughly 230,000 clones, roughly 86% found once. The sample taken for sequencing was peripheral blood. The chain employs TRBV28 and TRBJ2-7; TRBD1 aligns across 9 bases. The TCR sequence derives from a man between 45 and 60 years old with acute or convalescent COVID-19. The CDR3, as DNA: TGTGCCAGCACCAGCTCCGGGACAGGGTACTACGAGCAGTACTTC. As protein: CASTSSGTGYYEQYF.